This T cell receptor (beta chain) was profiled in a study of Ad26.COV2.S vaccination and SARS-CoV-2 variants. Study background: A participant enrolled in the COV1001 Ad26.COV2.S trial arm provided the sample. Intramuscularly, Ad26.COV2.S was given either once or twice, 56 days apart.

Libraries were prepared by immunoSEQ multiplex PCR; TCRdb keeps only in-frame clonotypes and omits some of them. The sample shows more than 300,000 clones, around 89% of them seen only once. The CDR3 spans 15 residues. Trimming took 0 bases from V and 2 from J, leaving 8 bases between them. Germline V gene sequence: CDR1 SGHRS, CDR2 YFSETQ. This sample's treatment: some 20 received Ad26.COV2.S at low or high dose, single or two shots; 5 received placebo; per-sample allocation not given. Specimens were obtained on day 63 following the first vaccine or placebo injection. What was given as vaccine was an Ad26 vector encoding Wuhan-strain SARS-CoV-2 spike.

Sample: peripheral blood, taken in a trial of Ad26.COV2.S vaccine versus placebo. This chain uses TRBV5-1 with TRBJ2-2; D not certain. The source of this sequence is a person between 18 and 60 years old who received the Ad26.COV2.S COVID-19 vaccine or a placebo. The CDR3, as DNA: TGCGCCAGCAGCTTGGATCCTTTTAACACCGGGGAGCTGTTTTTT. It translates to CASSLDPFNTGELFF.